The rows below give T cell receptor beta chains drawn from one sample of a study of T-cell reconstitution after alpha-beta-depleted transplantation in children. TCRdb passed the PCR reads through MiXCR, listing each CDR3 protein once. The repertoire has around 370,000 distinct CDR3 sequences, under 20% of them found once; the top ten carry around 41%. Material: PBMCs, mostly from graft donor cells, obtained 360 days after TCRalphabeta/CD19-depleted stem cell transplant. The receptor set was obtained from a male patient aged 2 to 9 who had a stem cell transplant for acute lymphoblastic leukemia, so the T cells may come from the graft donor. Each CDR3 is given with its conserved first and last residue. The order of the fields is clone size, V gene, J gene, D gene, CDR3 protein, CDR3 DNA. A D gene is named only where the DNA matches it firmly. The size of a clone is reported for some rows only, either as once, few or many, or as a class for expanded clones.

>NA|TRBV20-1|TRBJ2-3|TRBD2
CSARRASGKNTQYF
TGCAGTGCTAGGCGGGCTAGCGGGAAGAATACGCAGTATTTT
>many|TRBV5-1|TRBJ2-1|NA
CASSLAYEQFF
TGCGCCAGCAGCTTGGCTTATGAGCAGTTCTTC
>few|TRBV5-1|TRBJ2-5|TRBD1
CASSPRAGGGETQYF
TGCGCCAGCAGCCCCCGGGCAGGGGGTGGAGAGACCCAGTACTTC
>few|TRBV5-1|TRBJ2-3|NA
CASSDSRGPGIGTQYF
TGCGCCAGCAGCGATTCCAGGGGTCCAGGGATTGGGACGCAGTATTTT
>few|TRBV4-3|TRBJ2-5|TRBD2
CASSQDTTGGETQYF
TGCGCCAGCAGCCAAGATACGACGGGAGGAGAGACCCAGTACTTC
>NA|TRBV7-2|TRBJ2-7|NA
CASSLARHTYEQYF
TGTGCCAGCAGCTTAGCTCGACACACCTACGAGCAGTACTTC
>few|TRBV10-3|TRBJ1-2|NA
CAISEGGNYGYTF
TGTGCCATCAGTGAAGGGGGGAACTATGGCTACACCTTC
>NA|TRBV10-3|TRBJ1-5|NA
CAISSAHYSNQPQHF
TGTGCCATCAGTTCGGCCCATTATAGCAATCAGCCCCAGCATTTT
>few|TRBV2|TRBJ2-3|NA
CASIARGVRHPDTQYF
TGTGCCAGCATCGCGAGGGGGGTTCGTCATCCGGATACGCAGTATTTT
>few|TRBV5-1|TRBJ1-1|NA
CASSFTVNTEAFF
TGCGCCAGCAGCTTTACCGTGAACACTGAAGCTTTCTTT
>many|TRBV4-2|TRBJ2-1|TRBD1
CASSQERGRFVNEQFF
TGTGCCAGCAGCCAAGAAAGGGGGCGATTCGTCAATGAGCAGTTCTTC
>few|TRBV6-5|TRBJ2-3|NA
CASSYGGRLDTQYF
TGTGCCAGCAGTTACGGGGGAAGGTTGGATACGCAGTATTTT
>many|TRBV11-2|TRBJ2-1|TRBD2
CASSLRRLAGSSYNEQFF
TGTGCCAGCAGCTTACGTAGACTAGCGGGGAGCTCCTACAATGAGCAGTTCTTC
>NA|TRBV28|TRBJ2-5|TRBD1
CASSWDRQETQYF
TGTGCCAGCAGCTGGGACAGACAAGAGACCCAGTACTTC
>NA|TRBV5-1|TRBJ1-1|TRBD1
CASSRDRGVGAFF
TGCGCCAGCAGCCGTGACAGGGGAGTTGGAGCTTTCTTT
>many|TRBV5-5|TRBJ2-1|TRBD2
CASSEGLAGGSSYNEQFF
TGTGCCAGCAGCGAGGGACTAGCGGGAGGGAGCTCCTACAATGAGCAGTTCTTC
>few|TRBV28|TRBJ2-2|NA
CASSNYPRGNGELFF
TGTGCCAGCAGCAACTACCCTAGGGGCAACGGGGAGCTGTTTTTT
>many|TRBV6-2/TRBV6-3|TRBJ2-2|NA
CASSPGMGKAGELFF
TGTGCCAGCAGCCCGGGAATGGGGAAGGCCGGGGAGCTGTTTTTT
>once|TRBV24-1|TRBJ2-5|NA
CATSDPTVSGTQYF
TGTGCCACCAGTGATCCGACAGTCTCGGGGACCCAGTACTTC
>NA|TRBV2|TRBJ2-1|TRBD2
CASRGPSGSSYNEQFF
TGTGCCAGCAGGGGCCCTAGCGGGAGCTCCTACAATGAGCAGTTCTTC
>few|TRBV5-1|TRBJ2-3|TRBD2
CASSRTSGGGRADTQYF
TGCGCCAGCAGCCGAACCTCCGGGGGAGGGAGGGCAGATACGCAGTATTTT
>NA|TRBV4-3|TRBJ2-2|NA
CASSQDRGDTTGELFF
TGCGCCAGCAGCCAAGATCGCGGGGATACGACCGGGGAGCTGTTTTTT
>few|TRBV20-1|TRBJ2-7|NA
CSAVRVDRVYEQYF
TGCAGTGCCGTCAGAGTGGATCGGGTCTACGAGCAGTACTTC
>NA|TRBV28|TRBJ2-5|NA
CASSSHRDWETQYF
TGTGCCAGCAGTTCCCACAGGGACTGGGAGACCCAGTACTTC
>few|TRBV20-1|TRBJ1-2|NA
CSARAAGSYGYTF
TGCAGTGCTAGAGCGGCAGGGTCTTATGGCTACACCTTC
>NA|TRBV10-3|TRBJ1-1|NA
CAISESFRRRARATEAFF
TGTGCCATCAGTGAGTCGTTCCGCCGGCGGGCCAGGGCTACTGAAGCTTTCTTT
>NA|TRBV20-1|TRBJ2-5|TRBD2
CSASALAGGETQYF
TGCAGTGCTAGTGCACTAGCGGGAGGGGAGACCCAGTACTTC
>NA|TRBV7-2|TRBJ1-2|NA
CASSSPDHYGYTF
TGTGCCAGCAGCTCTCCGGACCACTATGGCTACACCTTC